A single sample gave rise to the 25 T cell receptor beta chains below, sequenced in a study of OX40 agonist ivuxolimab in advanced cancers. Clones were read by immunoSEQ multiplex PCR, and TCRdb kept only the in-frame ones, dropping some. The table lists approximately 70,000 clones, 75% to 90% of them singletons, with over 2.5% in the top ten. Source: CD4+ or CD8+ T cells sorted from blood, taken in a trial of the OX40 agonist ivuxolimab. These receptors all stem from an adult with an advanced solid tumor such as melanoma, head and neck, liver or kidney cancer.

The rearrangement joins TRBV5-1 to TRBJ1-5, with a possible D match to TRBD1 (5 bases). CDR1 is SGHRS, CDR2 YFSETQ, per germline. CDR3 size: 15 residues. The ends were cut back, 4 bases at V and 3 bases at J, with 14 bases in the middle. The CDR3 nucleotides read TGCGCCAGCAGCCACGAAGGGGTCCTCAATCAGCCCCAGCATTTT. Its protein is CASSHEGVLNQPQHF.

The CDR3 spells CSVDSGTRSGYTF. In DNA, the CDR3 is TGCAGCGTGGATAGTGGGACTAGGAGTGGCTACACCTTC. The V gene is TRBV29-1, the J gene TRBJ1-2, with a tentative D call TRBD1 (5 bases). V was clipped by 6 bases and J by 7 bases, with 18 bases between them. There are 13 residues in the CDR3. Per the germline V gene, CDR1 is SQVTM and CDR2 is ANQGSEA.

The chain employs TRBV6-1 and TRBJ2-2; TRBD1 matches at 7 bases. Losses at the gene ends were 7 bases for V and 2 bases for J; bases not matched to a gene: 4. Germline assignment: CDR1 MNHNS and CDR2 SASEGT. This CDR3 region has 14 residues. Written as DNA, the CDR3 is TGTGCCAGCAAGTGGACAGGCAACACCGGGGAGCTGTTTTTT. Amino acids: CASKWTGNTGELFF.

The CDR3 reads CASSPSGIHSYEQYF. The CDR3 DNA sequence: TGTGCCAGCAGCCCCTCGGGGATCCACTCCTACGAGCAGTACTTC. This sequence joins TRBV11-2 and TRBJ2-7; D may be TRBD2 (5 bases). Germline V gene sequence: CDR1 SGHAT, CDR2 FQNNGV. There are 15 residues in the CDR3. V gave up 5 bases and J gave up 0 bases, with 14 bases separating them.

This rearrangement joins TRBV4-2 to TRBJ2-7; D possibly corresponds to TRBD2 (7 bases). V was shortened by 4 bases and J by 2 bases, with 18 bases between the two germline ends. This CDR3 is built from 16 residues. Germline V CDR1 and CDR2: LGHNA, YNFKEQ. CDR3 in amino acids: CASSRDLGGAAYEQYF. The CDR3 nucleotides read TGTGCCAGCAGCCGAGACCTGGGGGGGGCGGCCTACGAGCAGTACTTC.

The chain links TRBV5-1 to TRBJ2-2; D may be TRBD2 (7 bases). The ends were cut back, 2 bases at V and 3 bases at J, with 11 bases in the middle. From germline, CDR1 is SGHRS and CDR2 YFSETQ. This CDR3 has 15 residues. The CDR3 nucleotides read TGCGCCAGCAGCTTTATAGGGGGGGACACCGGGGAGCTGTTTTTT. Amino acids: CASSFIGGDTGELFF.

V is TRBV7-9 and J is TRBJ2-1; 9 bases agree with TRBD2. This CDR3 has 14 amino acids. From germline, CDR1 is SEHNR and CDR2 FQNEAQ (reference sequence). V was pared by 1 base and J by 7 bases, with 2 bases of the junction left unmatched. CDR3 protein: CASSLGGGANEQFF. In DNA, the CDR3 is TGTGCCAGCAGCTTAGGCGGGGGGGCGAATGAGCAGTTCTTC.

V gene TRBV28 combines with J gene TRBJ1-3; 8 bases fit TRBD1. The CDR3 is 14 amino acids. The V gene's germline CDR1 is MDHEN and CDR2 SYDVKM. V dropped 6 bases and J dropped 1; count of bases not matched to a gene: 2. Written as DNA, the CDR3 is TGTGCCAGCAGCTGGACAGGGTCTGGAAACACCATATATTTT. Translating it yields CASSWTGSGNTIYF.

The CDR3 bases are TGTGCCAGTAGTATAGATCCCGTCGGCCGACATTCACCCCTCCACTTT. Protein sequence: CASSIDPVGRHSPLHF. The chain employs TRBV19 and TRBJ1-6; D call uncertain. Germline V gene data show CDR1 as LNHDA and CDR2 as SQIVND (reference sequence). The V end lost 0 bases, the J end lost 8 bases, and 14 bases lay between the germline ends. This CDR3 is 16 amino acids long.

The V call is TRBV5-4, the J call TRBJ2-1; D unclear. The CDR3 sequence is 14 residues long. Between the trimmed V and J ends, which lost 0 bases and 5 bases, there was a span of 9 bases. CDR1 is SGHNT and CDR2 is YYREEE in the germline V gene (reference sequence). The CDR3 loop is CASSLGVNDNEQFF. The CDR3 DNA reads TGTGCCAGCAGCTTGGGGGTAAATGACAATGAGCAGTTCTTC.

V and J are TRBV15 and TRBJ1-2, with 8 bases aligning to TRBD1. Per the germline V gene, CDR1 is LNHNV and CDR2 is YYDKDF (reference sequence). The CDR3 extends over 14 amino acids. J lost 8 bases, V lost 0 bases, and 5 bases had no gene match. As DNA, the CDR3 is TGTGCCACCAGCAGAGAGGGACAGGCCGGAGGCTACACCTTC. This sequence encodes CATSREGQAGGYTF.

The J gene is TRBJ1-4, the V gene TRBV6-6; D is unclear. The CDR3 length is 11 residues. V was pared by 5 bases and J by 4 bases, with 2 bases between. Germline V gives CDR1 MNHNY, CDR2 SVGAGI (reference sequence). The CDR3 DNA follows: TGTGCCAGCAGTCATAATGAAAAACTGTTTTTT. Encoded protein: CASSHNEKLFF.

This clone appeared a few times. CDR3 DNA sequence: TGTGCCACCAGCACCGGAGGGGCGGGGGGCCCCCAAGAGACCCAGTACTTC. Encoded protein: CATSTGGAGGPQETQYF. The chain recombines TRBV15 with TRBJ2-5, with 8 bases identical to TRBD2. Trimming cost V 4 bases and J 1 base; bases outside gene matches: 11. Germline V gives CDR1 LNHNV, CDR2 YYDKDF (reference sequence). CDR3 size: 17 residues. The variable domain in full, completed from reference TRBV15 and TRBJ2-5, reads DAMVIQNPRYQVTQFGKPVTLSCSQTLNHNVMYWYQQKSSQAPKLLFHYYDKDFNNEADTPDNFQSRRPNTSFCFLDIRSPGLGDTAMYLCATSTGGAGGPQETQYFGPGTRLLVL.

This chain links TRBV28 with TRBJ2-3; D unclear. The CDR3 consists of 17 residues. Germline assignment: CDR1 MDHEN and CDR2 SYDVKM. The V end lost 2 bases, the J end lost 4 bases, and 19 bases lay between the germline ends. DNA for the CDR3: TGTGCCAGCAGTTTAGGAGTAGGCATTGTCTTACCAGATACGCAGTATTTT. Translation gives CASSLGVGIVLPDTQYF.

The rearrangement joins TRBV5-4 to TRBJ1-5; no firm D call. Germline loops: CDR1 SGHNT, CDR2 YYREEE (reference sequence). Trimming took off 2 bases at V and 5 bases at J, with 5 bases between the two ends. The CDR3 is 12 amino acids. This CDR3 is CASSFKDQPQHF. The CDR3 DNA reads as TGTGCCAGCAGCTTTAAAGATCAGCCCCAGCATTTT.

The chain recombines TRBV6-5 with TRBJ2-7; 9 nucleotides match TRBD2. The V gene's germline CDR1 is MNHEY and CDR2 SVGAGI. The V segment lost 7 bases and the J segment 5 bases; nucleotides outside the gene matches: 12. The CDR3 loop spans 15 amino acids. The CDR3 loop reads CASTISGGRAHEQYF. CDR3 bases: TGTGCCAGCACCATTAGCGGGGGCCGCGCCCACGAGCAGTACTTC.

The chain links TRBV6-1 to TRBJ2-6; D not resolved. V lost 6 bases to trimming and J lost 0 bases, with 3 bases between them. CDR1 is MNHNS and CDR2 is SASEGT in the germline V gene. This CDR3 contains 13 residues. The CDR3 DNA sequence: TGTGCCAGCAGATACTCTGGGGCCAACGTCCTGACTTTC. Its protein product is CASRYSGANVLTF.

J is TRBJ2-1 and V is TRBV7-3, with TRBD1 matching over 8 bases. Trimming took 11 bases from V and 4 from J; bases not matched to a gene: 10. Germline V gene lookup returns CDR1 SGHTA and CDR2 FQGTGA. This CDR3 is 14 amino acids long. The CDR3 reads CASSVDREYNEQFF. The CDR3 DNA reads TGTGCCTCTAGTGTGGACAGGGAGTACAATGAGCAGTTCTTC.

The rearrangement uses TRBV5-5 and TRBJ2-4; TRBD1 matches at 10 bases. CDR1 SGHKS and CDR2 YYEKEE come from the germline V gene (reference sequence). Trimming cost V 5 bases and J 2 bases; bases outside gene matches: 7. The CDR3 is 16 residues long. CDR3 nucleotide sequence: TGTGCCAGCAGGTCACCGGGACAGGGGACCAAAAACATTCAGTACTTC. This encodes CASRSPGQGTKNIQYF.

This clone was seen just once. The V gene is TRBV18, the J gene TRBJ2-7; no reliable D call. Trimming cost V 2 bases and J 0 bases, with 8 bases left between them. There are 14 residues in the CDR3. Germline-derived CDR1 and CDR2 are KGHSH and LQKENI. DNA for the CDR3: TGTGCCAGCTCACCAAAGAGAAGCTCCTACGAGCAGTACTTC. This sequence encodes CASSPKRSSYEQYF.

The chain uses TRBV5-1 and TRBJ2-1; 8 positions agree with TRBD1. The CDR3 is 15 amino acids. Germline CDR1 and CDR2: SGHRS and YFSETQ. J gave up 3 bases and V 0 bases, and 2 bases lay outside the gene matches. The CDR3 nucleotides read TGCGCCAGCAGCTTGGCACAGGGGGTCTACAATGAGCAGTTCTTC. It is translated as CASSLAQGVYNEQFF.

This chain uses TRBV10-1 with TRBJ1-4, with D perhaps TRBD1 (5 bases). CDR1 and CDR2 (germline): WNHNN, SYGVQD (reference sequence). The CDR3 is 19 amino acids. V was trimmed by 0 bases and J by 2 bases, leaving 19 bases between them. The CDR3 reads CASSESVQGLVATNEKLFF. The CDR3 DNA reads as TGCGCCAGCAGTGAGTCAGTGCAGGGTTTAGTTGCGACTAATGAAAAACTGTTTTTT.

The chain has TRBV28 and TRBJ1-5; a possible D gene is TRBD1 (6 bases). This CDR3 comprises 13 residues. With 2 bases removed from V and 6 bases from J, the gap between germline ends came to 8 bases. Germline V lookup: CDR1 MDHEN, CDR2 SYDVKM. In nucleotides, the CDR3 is TGTGCCAGCAGTTTAGGACAGTCTCAGCCCCAGCATTTT. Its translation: CASSLGQSQPQHF.

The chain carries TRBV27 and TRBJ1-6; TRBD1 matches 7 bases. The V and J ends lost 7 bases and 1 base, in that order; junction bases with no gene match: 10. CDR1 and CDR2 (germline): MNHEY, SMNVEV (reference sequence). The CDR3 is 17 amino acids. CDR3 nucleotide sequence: TGTGCCAGCAACCGGGCCAGGGGGGGATCCTATAATTCACCCCTCCACTTT. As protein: CASNRARGGSYNSPLHF.

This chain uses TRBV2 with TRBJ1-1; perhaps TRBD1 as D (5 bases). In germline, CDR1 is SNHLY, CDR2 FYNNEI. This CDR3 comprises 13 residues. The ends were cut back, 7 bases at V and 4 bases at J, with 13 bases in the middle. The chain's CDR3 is CASTRDLVTEAFF. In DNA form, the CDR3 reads TGTGCCAGCACTCGGGACCTCGTCACTGAAGCTTTCTTT.